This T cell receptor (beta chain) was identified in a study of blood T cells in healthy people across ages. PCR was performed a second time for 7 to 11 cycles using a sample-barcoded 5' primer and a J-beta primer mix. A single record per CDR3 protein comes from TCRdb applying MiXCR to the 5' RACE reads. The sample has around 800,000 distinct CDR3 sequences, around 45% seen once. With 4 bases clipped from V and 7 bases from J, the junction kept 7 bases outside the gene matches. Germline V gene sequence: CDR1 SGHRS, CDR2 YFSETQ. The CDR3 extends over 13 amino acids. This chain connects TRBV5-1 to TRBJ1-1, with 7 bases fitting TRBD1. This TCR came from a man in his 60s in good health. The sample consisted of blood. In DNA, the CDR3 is TGCGCCAGCAGCGGAACAGGGGAGAGTGAAGCTTTCTTT. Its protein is CASSGTGESEAFF.